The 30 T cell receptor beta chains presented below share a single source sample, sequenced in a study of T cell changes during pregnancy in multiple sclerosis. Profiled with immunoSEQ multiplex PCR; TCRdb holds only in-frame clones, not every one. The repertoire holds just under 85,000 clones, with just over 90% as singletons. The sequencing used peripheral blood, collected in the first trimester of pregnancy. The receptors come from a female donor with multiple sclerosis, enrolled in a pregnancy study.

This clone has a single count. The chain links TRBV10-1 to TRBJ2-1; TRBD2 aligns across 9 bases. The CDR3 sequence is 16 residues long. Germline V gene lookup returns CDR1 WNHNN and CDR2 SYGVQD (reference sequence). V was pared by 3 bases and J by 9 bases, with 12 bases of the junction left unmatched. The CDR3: CASSDRGGAFTVEQFF. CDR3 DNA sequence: TGCGCCAGCAGTGACCGCGGGGGGGCCTTTACTGTTGAGCAGTTCTTC.

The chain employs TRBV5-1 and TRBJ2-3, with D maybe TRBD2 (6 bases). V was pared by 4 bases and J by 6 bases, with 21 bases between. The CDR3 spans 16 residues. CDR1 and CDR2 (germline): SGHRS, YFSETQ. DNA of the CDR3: TGCGCCAGCAGCCACGGGACTCCGGGCCCGGTTGATACGCAGTATTTT. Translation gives CASSHGTPGPVDTQYF. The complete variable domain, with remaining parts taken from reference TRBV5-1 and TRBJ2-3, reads KAGVTQTPRYLIKTRGQQVTLSCSPISGHRSVSWYQQTPGQGLQFLFEYFSETQRNKGNFPGRFSGRQFSNSRSEMNVSTLELGDSALYLCASSHGTPGPVDTQYFGPGTRLTVL.

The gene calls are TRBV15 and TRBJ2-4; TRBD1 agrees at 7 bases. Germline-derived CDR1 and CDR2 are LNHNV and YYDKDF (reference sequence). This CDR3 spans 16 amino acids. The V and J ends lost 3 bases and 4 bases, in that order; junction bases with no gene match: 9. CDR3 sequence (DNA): TGTGCCACCAGCAGTCACACAGGGGTAGCGAAAAACATTCAGTACTTC. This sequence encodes CATSSHTGVAKNIQYF.

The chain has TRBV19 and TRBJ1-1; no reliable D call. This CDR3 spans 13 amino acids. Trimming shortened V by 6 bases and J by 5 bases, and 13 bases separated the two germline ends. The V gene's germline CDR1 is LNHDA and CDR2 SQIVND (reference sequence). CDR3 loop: CASSDTEATEAFF. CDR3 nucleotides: TGTGCCAGTAGCGATACCGAGGCGACTGAAGCTTTCTTT.

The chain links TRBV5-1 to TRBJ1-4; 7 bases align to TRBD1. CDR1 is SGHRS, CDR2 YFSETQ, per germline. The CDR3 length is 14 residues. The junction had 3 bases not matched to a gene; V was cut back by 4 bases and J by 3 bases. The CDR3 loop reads CASSLGTANEKLFF. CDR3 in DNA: TGCGCCAGCAGCCTAGGGACAGCTAATGAAAAACTGTTTTTT.

This CDR3 reads CASSLGQASTDTQYF. CDR3 coding DNA: TGCGCCAGCAGCTTGGGGCAGGCGAGCACAGATACGCAGTATTTT. This chain joins TRBV5-1 and TRBJ2-3; D remains ambiguous. This CDR3 contains 15 residues. Germline V gene lookup returns CDR1 SGHRS and CDR2 YFSETQ. With 0 bases removed from V and 0 bases from J, the gap between germline ends came to 8 bases.

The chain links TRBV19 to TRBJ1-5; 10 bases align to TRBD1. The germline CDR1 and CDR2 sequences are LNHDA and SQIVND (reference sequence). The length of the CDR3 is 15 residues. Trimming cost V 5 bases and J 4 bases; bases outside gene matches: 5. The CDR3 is CASSSPGQGNQPQHF. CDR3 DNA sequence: TGTGCCAGTAGTTCGCCGGGACAGGGGAATCAGCCCCAGCATTTT. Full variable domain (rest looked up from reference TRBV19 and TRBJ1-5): DGGITQSPKYLFRKEGQNVTLSCEQNLNHDAMYWYRQDPGQGLRLIYYSQIVNDFQKGDIAEGYSVSREKKESFPLTVTSAQKNPTAFYLCASSSPGQGNQPQHFGDGTRLSIL.

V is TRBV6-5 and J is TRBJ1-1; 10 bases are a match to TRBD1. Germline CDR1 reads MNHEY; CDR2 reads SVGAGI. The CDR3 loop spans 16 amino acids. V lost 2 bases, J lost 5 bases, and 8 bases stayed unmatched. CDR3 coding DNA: TGTGCCAGCAGTTACACCAGACAGGGGGCGCGGACTGAAGCTTTCTTT. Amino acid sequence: CASSYTRQGARTEAFF.

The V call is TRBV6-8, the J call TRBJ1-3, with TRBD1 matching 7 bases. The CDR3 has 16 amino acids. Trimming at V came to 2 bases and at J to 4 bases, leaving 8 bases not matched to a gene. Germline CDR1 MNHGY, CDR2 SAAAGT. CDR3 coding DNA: TGTGCCAGCAGTTACACAAGGTGCAGGGGGGGAAACACCATATATTTT. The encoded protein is CASSYTRCRGGNTIYF.

CDR3 sequence: CASSQDGLTNTGELFF. The CDR3 DNA sequence: TGCGCCAGCAGCCAAGATGGGCTCACGAACACCGGGGAGCTGTTTTTT. The chain combines TRBV4-3 with TRBJ2-2; D remains ambiguous. This CDR3 region has 16 residues. The germline CDR1 and CDR2 sequences are LGHNA and YSLEER. V was cut by 0 bases and J by 0 bases, with 8 bases left in between.

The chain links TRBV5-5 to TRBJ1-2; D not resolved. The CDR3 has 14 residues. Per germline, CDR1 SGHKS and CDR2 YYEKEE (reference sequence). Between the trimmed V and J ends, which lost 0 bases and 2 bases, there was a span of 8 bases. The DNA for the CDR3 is TGTGCCAGCAGCTTGGACAGTTTAAACTATGGCTACACCTTC. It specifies CASSLDSLNYGYTF.

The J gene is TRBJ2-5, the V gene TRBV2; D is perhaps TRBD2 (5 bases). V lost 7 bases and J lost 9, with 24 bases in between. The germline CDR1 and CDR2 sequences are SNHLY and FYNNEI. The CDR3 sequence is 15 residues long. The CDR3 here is CASIDQKAPTGSQYF. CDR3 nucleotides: TGTGCCAGCATTGATCAGAAGGCCCCAACGGGGTCCCAGTACTTC. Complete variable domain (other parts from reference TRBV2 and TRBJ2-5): EPEVTQTPSHQVTQMGQEVILRCVPISNHLYFYWYRQILGQKVEFLVSFYNNEISEKSEIFDDQFSVERPDGSNFTLKIRSTKLEDSAMYFCASIDQKAPTGSQYFGPGTRLLVL.

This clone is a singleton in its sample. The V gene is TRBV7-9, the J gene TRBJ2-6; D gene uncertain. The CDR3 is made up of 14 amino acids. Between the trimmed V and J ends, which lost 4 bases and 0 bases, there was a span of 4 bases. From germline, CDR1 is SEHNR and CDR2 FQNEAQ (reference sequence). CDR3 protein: CASSSSSGANVLTF. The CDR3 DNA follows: TGTGCCAGCAGCTCTAGCTCTGGGGCCAACGTCCTGACTTTC.

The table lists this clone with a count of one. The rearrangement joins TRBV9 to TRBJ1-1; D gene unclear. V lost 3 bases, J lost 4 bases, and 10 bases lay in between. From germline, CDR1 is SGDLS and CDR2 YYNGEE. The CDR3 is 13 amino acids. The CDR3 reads CASSEEIGTEAFF. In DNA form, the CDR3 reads TGTGCCAGCAGCGAGGAGATTGGCACTGAAGCTTTCTTT.

The CDR3 is CASSFEGRTGSGETQYF. CDR3 bases: TGTGCCAGCAGCTTCGAGGGGCGGACAGGGTCAGGAGAGACCCAGTACTTC. The chain employs TRBV11-2 and TRBJ2-5, with 8 bases fitting TRBD1. The germline gives CDR1 SGHAT, CDR2 FQNNGV. V shed 3 bases and J 4 bases; nucleotides not matched to a gene: 13. The CDR3 is 17 amino acids.

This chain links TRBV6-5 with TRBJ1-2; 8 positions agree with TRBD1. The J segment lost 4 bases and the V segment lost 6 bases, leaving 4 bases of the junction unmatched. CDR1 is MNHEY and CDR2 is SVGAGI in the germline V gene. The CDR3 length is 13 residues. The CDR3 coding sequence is TGTGCCAGCAGACGACAGGGGCCCTATGGCTACACCTTC. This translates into CASRRQGPYGYTF.

The CDR3 loop reads CASSQSSSSLGHNYGYTF. DNA of the CDR3: TGCGCCAGCAGCCAATCATCCTCGAGTCTGGGACACAACTATGGCTACACCTTC. The gene calls are TRBV4-3 and TRBJ1-2; D perhaps matches TRBD1 (6 bases). CDR1 is LGHNA and CDR2 is YSLEER in the germline V gene. The V and J ends lost 2 bases and 2 bases respectively, with 21 bases between them. The CDR3 totals 18 residues.

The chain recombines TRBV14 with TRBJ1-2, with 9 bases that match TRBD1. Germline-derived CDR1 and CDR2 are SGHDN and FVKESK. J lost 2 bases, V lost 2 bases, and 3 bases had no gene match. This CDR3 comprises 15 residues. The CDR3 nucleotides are TGTGCCAGCAGCCAATCCGGACAGGGGAACTATGGCTACACCTTC. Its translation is CASSQSGQGNYGYTF.

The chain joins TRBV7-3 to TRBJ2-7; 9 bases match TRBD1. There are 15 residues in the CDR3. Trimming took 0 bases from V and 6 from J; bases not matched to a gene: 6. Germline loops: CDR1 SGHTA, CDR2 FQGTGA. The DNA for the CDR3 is TGTGCCAGCAGCTTAACCGGGACAGGGTACTCCGAGCAGTACTTC. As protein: CASSLTGTGYSEQYF.

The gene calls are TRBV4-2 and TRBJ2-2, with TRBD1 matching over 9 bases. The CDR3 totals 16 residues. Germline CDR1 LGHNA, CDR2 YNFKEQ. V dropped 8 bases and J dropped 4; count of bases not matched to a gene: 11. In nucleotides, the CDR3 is TGTGCCAGCCGAGGGGGGGGGACAGGGAGCACCGGGGAGCTGTTTTTT. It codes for CASRGGGTGSTGELFF.

The CDR3 DNA sequence: TGTGCCAGCAGCCTACTAGCGGCCTTGAGGGATGAGCAGTTCTTC. Amino acids: CASSLLAALRDEQFF. The chain links TRBV27 to TRBJ2-1; 8 bases match TRBD2. The CDR3 totals 15 residues. Germline V gene sequence: CDR1 MNHEY, CDR2 SMNVEV (reference sequence). With V trimmed by 6 bases and J by 8 bases, 12 bases remained unmatched.

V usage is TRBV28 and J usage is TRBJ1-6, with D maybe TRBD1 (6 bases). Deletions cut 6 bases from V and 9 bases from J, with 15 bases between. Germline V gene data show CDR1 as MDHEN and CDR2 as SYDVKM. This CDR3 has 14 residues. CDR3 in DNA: TGTGCCAGCAGCGTGGCGTCAGGGGCTTCACCCCTCCACTTT. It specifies CASSVASGASPLHF.

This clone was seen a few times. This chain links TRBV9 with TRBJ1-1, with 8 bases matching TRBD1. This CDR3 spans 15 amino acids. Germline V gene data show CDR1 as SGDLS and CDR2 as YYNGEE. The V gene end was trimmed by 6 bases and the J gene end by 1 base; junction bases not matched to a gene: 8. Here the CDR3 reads CASTPFQGANTEAFF. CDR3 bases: TGTGCCAGCACCCCATTCCAGGGGGCGAACACTGAAGCTTTCTTT. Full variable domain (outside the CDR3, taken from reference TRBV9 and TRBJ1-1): DSGVTQTPKHLITATGQRVTLRCSPRSGDLSVYWYQQSLDQGLQFLIQYYNGEERAKGNILERFSAQQFPDLHSELNLSSLELGDSALYFCASTPFQGANTEAFFGQGTRLTVV.

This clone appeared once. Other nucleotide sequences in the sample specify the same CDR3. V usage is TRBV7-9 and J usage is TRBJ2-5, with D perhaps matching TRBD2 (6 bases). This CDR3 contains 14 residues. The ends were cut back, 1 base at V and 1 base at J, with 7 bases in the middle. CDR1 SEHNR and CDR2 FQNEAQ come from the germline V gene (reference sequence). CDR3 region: CASSLVGGQETQYF. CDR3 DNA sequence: TGTGCCAGCAGCTTAGTGGGGGGCCAAGAGACCCAGTACTTC.

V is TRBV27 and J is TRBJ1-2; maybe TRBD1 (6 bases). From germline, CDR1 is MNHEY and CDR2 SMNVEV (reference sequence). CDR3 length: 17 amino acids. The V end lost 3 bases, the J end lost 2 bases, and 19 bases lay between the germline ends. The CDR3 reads CASSFIGPDSANYGYTF. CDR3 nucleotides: TGTGCCAGCAGTTTTATTGGGCCGGACAGCGCGAACTATGGCTACACCTTC.

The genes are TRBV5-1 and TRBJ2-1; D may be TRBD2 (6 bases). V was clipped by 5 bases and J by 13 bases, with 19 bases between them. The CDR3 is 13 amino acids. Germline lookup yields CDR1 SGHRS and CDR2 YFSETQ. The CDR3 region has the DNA TGCGCCAGCAGTTCCTTTTTGAGGGAGGCTCAGTTCTTC. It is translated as CASSSFLREAQFF.

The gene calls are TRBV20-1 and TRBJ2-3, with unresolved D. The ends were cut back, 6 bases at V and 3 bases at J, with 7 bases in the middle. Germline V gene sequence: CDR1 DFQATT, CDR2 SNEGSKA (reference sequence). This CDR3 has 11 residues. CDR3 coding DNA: TGCAGTGCGATTAGAACAGATACGCAGTATTTT. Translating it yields CSAIRTDTQYF.

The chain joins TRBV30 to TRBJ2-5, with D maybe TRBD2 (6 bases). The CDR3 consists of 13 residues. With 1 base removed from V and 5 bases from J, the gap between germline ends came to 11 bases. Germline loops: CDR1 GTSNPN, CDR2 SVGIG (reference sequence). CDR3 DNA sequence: TGTGCCTGGAGTGGGGACTTAAGGGAGACCCAGTACTTC. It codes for CAWSGDLRETQYF. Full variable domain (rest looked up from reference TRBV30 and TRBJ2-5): SQTIHQWPATLVQPVGSPLSLECTVEGTSNPNLYWYRQAAGRGLQLLFYSVGIGQISSEVPQNLSASRPQDRQFILSSKKLLLSDSGFYLCAWSGDLRETQYFGPGTRLLVL.

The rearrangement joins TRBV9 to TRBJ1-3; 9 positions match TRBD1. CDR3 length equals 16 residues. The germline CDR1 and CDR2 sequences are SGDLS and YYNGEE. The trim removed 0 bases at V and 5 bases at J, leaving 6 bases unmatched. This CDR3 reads CASSVEVGTGRNTIYF. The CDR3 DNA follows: TGTGCCAGCAGCGTAGAGGTCGGGACAGGGCGAAACACCATATATTTT.

CDR3 sequence: CASSGVGGTDTQYF. DNA of the CDR3: TGTGCCAGCAGCGGAGTAGGGGGTACAGATACGCAGTATTTT. The genes are TRBV7-3 and TRBJ2-3; D is perhaps TRBD1 (6 bases). This CDR3 has 14 amino acids. V dropped 5 bases and J dropped 3 bases, with 12 bases sitting between them. CDR1 and CDR2 (germline): SGHTA, FQGTGA.